What follows are 4 T cell receptor beta chains derived from one specimen sequenced in a study of T cell responses to AZD1222 COVID-19 vaccine (TCRdb year 2021). The sample's time point, from its label and the paper: about 28 days (+/-7) after the second vaccine dose. Libraries were built with the immunoSEQ multiplex PCR assay. Held by TCRdb, this immuneACCESS table contains in-frame sequences only and omits some clones. Under half of the omission traces to an unresolved V gene where checked; the cause of the rest is unknown. Within this sample are approximately 96,000 clones, with about 86% of them counted one time only. The ten largest clonotypes hold 5.6% of the sample. Sequences were derived from peripheral blood, sampled 28 days after the second AZD1222 dose. The receptor set was obtained from an adult who received the AZD1222 COVID-19 vaccine.

V and J are TRBV11-2 and TRBJ2-1; D unresolved. The CDR3 has 15 residues. Per germline, CDR1 SGHAT and CDR2 FQNNGV. The V gene lost 5 bases and the J gene lost 10 bases, with 21 bases spanning the gap. Written as DNA, the CDR3 is TGTGCCAGCAGCCCTCCATTGGGGTACTACAGCGAGCAGTTCTTC. It is translated as CASSPPLGYYSEQFF.

The chain has TRBV18 and TRBJ2-7; D is perhaps TRBD2 (6 bases). The germline V gene encodes CDR1 KGHSH and CDR2 LQKENI. Trimming took 4 bases from V and 5 from J, leaving 12 bases between them. The length of the CDR3 is 13 residues. CDR3 nucleotides: TGTGCCAGCTCACTTAGGAGGGCGGACGAGCAGTACTTC. Amino acid sequence: CASSLRRADEQYF.

The chain couples TRBV28 to TRBJ2-7; D is unresolved. V dropped 5 bases and J dropped 3 bases, with 5 bases sitting between them. Germline V gene data show CDR1 as MDHEN and CDR2 as SYDVKM. CDR3 size: 11 residues. The CDR3 coding sequence is TGTGCCAGCAGTCTCGACTACGAGCAGTACTTC. This translates into CASSLDYEQYF.

This clone counts as medium-sized. The chain uses TRBV5-6 and TRBJ2-3; D gene unclear. The V gene's germline CDR1 is SGHDT and CDR2 YYEEEE. V lost 3 bases, J lost 8 bases, and 13 bases lay in between. This CDR3 is built from 13 residues. As DNA, the CDR3 is TGTGCCAGCAGCTCCGGGCTAGAAAGTACGCAGTATTTT. It translates to CASSSGLESTQYF.